These 7 T cell receptor beta chains came from one sample sequenced in a study of cytomegalovirus exposure and HLA in healthy donors. The PCR made use of 60 Vbeta and 13 Jbeta primers. TCRdb keeps only in-frame clones here, not all; method: immunoSEQ multiplex PCR. The sample includes some 150,000 clones, roughly 10% of them seen just once. The sequenced sample was PBMCs. These receptors were taken from a man in his forties or fifties in good health and CMV-seronegative.

There are many counts of this clone. V usage is TRBV7-9 and J usage is TRBJ1-1, with 8 bases identical to TRBD1. CDR1 SEHNR and CDR2 FQNEAQ come from the germline V gene (reference sequence). The CDR3 has 16 amino acids. V shed 3 bases and J 5 bases; nucleotides not matched to a gene: 11. This CDR3 reads CASSFTGGGLETEAFF. The DNA of the CDR3 is TGTGCCAGCAGCTTCACAGGGGGAGGTTTAGAAACTGAAGCTTTCTTT. The whole variable domain, filled in from reference TRBV7-9 and TRBJ1-1, reads DTGVSQNPRHKITKRGQNVTFRCDPISEHNRLYWYRQTLGQGPEFLTYFQNEAQLEKSRLLSDRFSAERPKGSFSTLEIQRTEQGDSAMYLCASSFTGGGLETEAFFGQGTRLTVV.

The rearrangement joins TRBV15 to TRBJ1-5; 9 nucleotides line up with TRBD1. The germline V gene has CDR1 LNHNV and CDR2 YYDKDF (reference sequence). V lost 3 bases, J lost 3 bases, and 3 bases stayed unmatched. This CDR3 is 15 amino acids long. CDR3 loop: CATSRGDRVNQPQHF. CDR3 DNA: TGTGCCACCAGCAGGGGGGACAGGGTCAATCAGCCCCAGCATTTT.

The chain joins TRBV6-1 to TRBJ1-5, with 9 bases lining up with TRBD1. V lost 4 bases to trimming and J lost 7 bases; unmatched junction nucleotides: 8. CDR1 and CDR2 from the germline V gene are MNHNS and SASEGT. The CDR3 extends over 15 amino acids. The CDR3 DNA is TGTGCCAGCAGTGCCCGGACAGGGGAAAAGCAGCCCCAGCATTTT. Residues: CASSARTGEKQPQHF.

A word on this clone: The same CDR3 is also encoded by other DNA sequences in this sample. The rearrangement links TRBV5-6 to TRBJ1-2, with D maybe TRBD1 (6 bases). The CDR3 is made up of 14 amino acids. Germline V gene lookup returns CDR1 SGHDT and CDR2 YYEEEE. With 4 bases removed from V and 4 bases from J, the gap between germline ends came to 14 bases. This CDR3 is CASSPTGGGYGYTF. CDR3 DNA: TGTGCCAGCAGCCCGACAGGAGGAGGCTATGGCTACACCTTC.

This clone has a handful of counts. The rearrangement uses TRBV20-1 and TRBJ1-2; tentatively, D is TRBD1 (5 bases). Trimming took 6 bases from V and 5 from J, leaving 10 bases between them. CDR3 size: 11 residues. CDR1 and CDR2 (germline): DFQATT, SNEGSKA (reference sequence). CDR3 coding DNA: TGCAGTGCCACCGACAGTTATGGCTACACCTTC. Protein sequence: CSATDSYGYTF.

This chain links TRBV6-4 with TRBJ2-6; D gene unclear. The CDR3 extends over 15 amino acids. The germline gives CDR1 MRHNA, CDR2 SNTAGT. Trimming removed 2 bases from V and 3 bases from J, with 8 bases in between. The CDR3 DNA reads TGTGCCAGCAGTGACACGATACATGGGGCCAACGTCCTGACTTTC. As protein: CASSDTIHGANVLTF.

This clone was seen only a few times. V and J are TRBV30 and TRBJ2-5, with 10 bases lining up with TRBD2. This CDR3 is built from 16 residues. Germline CDR1 is GTSNPN and CDR2 is SVGIG (reference sequence). The V segment lost 0 bases and the J segment 4 bases; nucleotides outside the gene matches: 8. CDR3 region: CAWSVQEAGGLETQYF. The CDR3, as DNA: TGTGCCTGGAGTGTACAAGAAGCGGGGGGGCTAGAGACCCAGTACTTC. Full variable domain (outside the CDR3, taken from reference TRBV30 and TRBJ2-5): SQTIHQWPATLVQPVGSPLSLECTVEGTSNPNLYWYRQAAGRGLQLLFYSVGIGQISSEVPQNLSASRPQDRQFILSSKKLLLSDSGFYLCAWSVQEAGGLETQYFGPGTRLLVL.